This T cell receptor (beta chain) was captured in a study of control samples from healthy donors and cancer patients. Germline assignment: CDR1 SEHNR and CDR2 FQNEAQ (reference sequence). The CDR3 is 12 residues long. Between the trimmed V and J ends, which lost 1 base and 8 bases, there was a span of 8 bases. Using immunoSEQ multiplex PCR, the repertoire was profiled, and TCRdb retains in-frame clones only, with some absent. The sample comprises about 120,000 clones, roughly nine tenths of which are singletons, and 7.8% rests with the top ten. Material: blood. This clonotype was obtained from a woman younger than 35 in good health. This rearrangement joins TRBV7-9 to TRBJ1-2, with D uncertain. CDR3 loop: CASSLVGQGYTF. The CDR3 DNA reads TGTGCCAGCAGCTTAGTGGGCCAGGGCTACACCTTC.